This T cell receptor (beta chain) was identified during a study of patients and donors after allogeneic stem cell transplantation. TCRdb re-called the RT-PCR reads through MiXCR, storing one row per CDR3 protein. There are some 960,000 distinct CDR3 sequences in the sample; approximately 19% occur only once, and 6% lies in the top ten. V was pared by 4 bases and J by 5 bases, with 5 bases of the junction left unmatched. CDR3 length: 14 amino acids. This clonotype has only a few counts. Sequenced: blood, either unsorted or a sorted T cell fraction (not recorded which). The chain joins TRBV12-3 or TRBV12-4 to TRBJ2-7; 10 bases are a match to TRBD1. The TCR was taken from a human donor who was either an allogeneic HSCT recipient or a stem cell or donor lymphocyte infusion donor (not recorded which). It is not recorded whose cells these are; they may come from a transplant donor. For the CDR3, the DNA is TGTGCCAGCAGTTCCGGACAGGGGGGCAACGAGCAGTACTTC. Protein: CASSSGQGGNEQYF.